The rows below give T cell receptor beta chains drawn from one sample of a study of cytomegalovirus exposure and HLA in healthy donors. Assay: immunoSEQ multiplex PCR; the TCRdb copy retains only in-frame clones and omits some. This sample has 170,000 or so clones; about 80% occur once, and the top ten carry roughly 5%. The sequencing sample was made of PBMCs. Receptors originate from a man between 18 and 29 years old in good health and CMV-seronegative. CDR3s include the opening cysteine and the closing phenylalanine or tryptophan. Each record gives: CDR3 protein, CDR3 DNA, clone size, D gene, J gene, V gene. The D gene is left open where the match is weak. Some rows have no size entry. The others give once, few or many, or a class for an expanded clone.

CDR3: CAISDGVAGGDGYTF
DNA: TGTGCCATCAGTGACGGTGTTGCAGGGGGTGATGGCTACACCTTC
size: NA
D: TRBD1
J: TRBJ1-2
V: TRBV10-3

CDR3: CASSQEFAFQGQYF
DNA: TGCGCCAGCAGCCAAGAATTCGCGTTTCAGGGGCAGTACTTC
size: NA
D: NA
J: TRBJ2-7
V: TRBV4-1

CDR3: CSVETGLGYEQYF
DNA: TGCAGCGTTGAGACAGGGTTGGGGTACGAGCAGTACTTC
size: NA
D: TRBD1
J: TRBJ2-7
V: TRBV29-1

CDR3: CSVEFGGGGYNEQFF
DNA: TGCAGCGTTGAATTTGGAGGGGGCGGCTACAATGAGCAGTTCTTC
size: NA
D: NA
J: TRBJ2-1
V: TRBV29-1

CDR3: CASSATSTEETQYF
DNA: TGTGCCAGCAGCGCCACAAGTACGGAGGAGACCCAGTACTTC
size: NA
D: NA
J: TRBJ2-5
V: TRBV9

CDR3: CASSFRSGSSGGANVLTF
DNA: TGTGCCAGCAGCTTTAGGAGCGGGAGCTCGGGAGGGGCCAACGTCCTGACTTTC
size: NA
D: TRBD2
J: TRBJ2-6
V: TRBV5-8

CDR3: CASSSGTSGGAHNEQFF
DNA: TGTGCCAGCAGCTCAGGGACTAGCGGGGGGGCCCACAATGAGCAGTTCTTC
size: once
D: TRBD2
J: TRBJ2-1
V: TRBV11-1

CDR3: CASSQEGLGLNEQFF
DNA: TGCGCCAGCAGCCAAGAGGGACTAGGGCTCAATGAGCAGTTCTTC
size: few
D: TRBD2
J: TRBJ2-1
V: TRBV4-1

CDR3: CASSLAVGTGFVGYTF
DNA: TGTGCCAGCAGCTTGGCCGTCGGGACAGGGTTCGTTGGCTACACCTTC
size: NA
D: TRBD1
J: TRBJ1-2
V: TRBV5-6

CDR3: CASSLGYSGYGQYF
DNA: TGCGCCAGCAGCTTGGGGTACAGTGGGTACGGGCAGTACTTC
size: NA
D: NA
J: TRBJ2-7
V: TRBV5-1

CDR3: CASSRFDRGGMNTEAFF
DNA: TGTGCCAGCTCACGTTTCGACAGGGGTGGAATGAACACTGAAGCTTTCTTT
size: NA
D: TRBD1
J: TRBJ1-1
V: TRBV18

CDR3: CASSKRTGETQYF
DNA: TGTGCCAGCAGCAAGAGAACAGGGGAGACCCAGTACTTC
size: NA
D: NA
J: TRBJ2-5
V: TRBV9

CDR3: CASSLGPTSNEKLFF
DNA: TGTGCCAGCAGCTTGGGTCCTACTTCTAATGAAAAACTGTTTTTT
size: NA
D: NA
J: TRBJ1-4
V: TRBV5-8

CDR3: CASSPLLAGAKNIQYF
DNA: TGTGCCAGCAGCCCTTTACTAGCGGGAGCCAAAAACATTCAGTACTTC
size: NA
D: TRBD2
J: TRBJ2-4
V: TRBV7-9

CDR3: CASSGRGYTF
DNA: TGTGCCAGCAGTGGGAGAGGCTACACCTTC
size: NA
D: NA
J: TRBJ1-2
V: TRBV28

CDR3: CSVPQGTSWSLTDTQYF
DNA: TGCAGCGTCCCGCAGGGGACCTCCTGGAGTTTGACAGATACGCAGTATTTT
size: NA
D: NA
J: TRBJ2-3
V: TRBV29-1

CDR3: CSSSLLPGELFF
DNA: TGTTCCAGCAGCTTACTTCCCGGGGAGCTGTTTTTT
size: few
D: NA
J: TRBJ2-2
V: TRBV7-9

CDR3: CASTGLAGVSGELFF
DNA: TGTGCCAGCACTGGACTAGCGGGAGTGTCCGGGGAGCTGTTTTTT
size: NA
D: TRBD2
J: TRBJ2-2
V: TRBV27

CDR3: CASSLRSHRAPGIVNEQFF
DNA: TGTGCCAGCAGTCTACGGAGCCACAGGGCCCCAGGGATCGTGAATGAGCAGTTCTTC
size: NA
D: NA
J: TRBJ2-1
V: TRBV7-9